This is a list of T cell receptor beta chains from one sample in a study of response to subunit inactivated influenza vaccine. TCRdb reprocessed the RT-PCR reads via MiXCR and lists one record per CDR3 protein. The sample holds 800,000 or so distinct CDR3 sequences, approximately 21% seen once. The sample was PBMCs from blood, taken roughly 5 days after vaccination. These receptor sequences come from a man aged 50-59 years who received an inactivated influenza vaccine. Each CDR3 is given with its conserved first and last residue.

v_gene | CDR3aa
TRBV27 | CASRPDRATEAFF
TRBV5-1 | CASSLAGTLAGVRSYEQYF
TRBV4-1 | CASSQYAPLTGAYEQYF
TRBV27 | CASSWRGSSYEQYF
TRBV20-1 | CSARRASGSYYEQYF
TRBV20-1 | CSVTSVYTDTQYF
TRBV6-6 | CASRNEAYGYTF
TRBV12-5 | CASATGGSLEQFF
TRBV20-1 | CSAARTGARGYGYTF
TRBV7-3 | CASSSRAGGAYNEQFF
TRBV12-3/TRBV12-4 | CANRQGGGELFF
TRBV11-2 | CASSPSLEAFF
TRBV18 | CASSPGSYQETQYF
TRBV27 | CASSPRAGAINEKLFF
TRBV12-3/TRBV12-4 | CASSDDRSMNTEAFF
TRBV15 | CATSTGTSPTGELFF
TRBV5-4 | CASTSGGTSGGTGELFF
TRBV12-3/TRBV12-4 | CASRGSGFSYEQYF
TRBV7-2 | CASSLAGTGGNNEQFF
TRBV25-1 | CASSGTKGTRGQNLAPTYNEQFF
TRBV5-5 | CASSMRDTTYEQYF
TRBV7-2 | CASSLTLLGTGELFF
TRBV20-1 | CSARDRLRRGKETQYF
TRBV5-1 | CASIPSGSLTDTQYF
TRBV7-2 | CASRLLGGVRKNEQFF
TRBV7-8 | CASSPRGMAAFF
TRBV12-3/TRBV12-4 | CASSPPGQGFYNEQFF
TRBV20-1 | CSARGGRFTGELFF
TRBV9 | CASSVELEMNTEAFF
TRBV7-2 | CASSLPAPREQYF
TRBV4-3 | CASSQDRLRSYNEQFF
TRBV7-8 | CASNPPGLEETQYF
TRBV29-1 | CSVSKDSSYEQYF
TRBV29-1 | CSVVSGGSNEQFF
TRBV20-1 | CSVPDGGNYGYTF
TRBV20-1 | CSARTLQGAYNEQFF
TRBV28 | CASSFSAGTGIQYF